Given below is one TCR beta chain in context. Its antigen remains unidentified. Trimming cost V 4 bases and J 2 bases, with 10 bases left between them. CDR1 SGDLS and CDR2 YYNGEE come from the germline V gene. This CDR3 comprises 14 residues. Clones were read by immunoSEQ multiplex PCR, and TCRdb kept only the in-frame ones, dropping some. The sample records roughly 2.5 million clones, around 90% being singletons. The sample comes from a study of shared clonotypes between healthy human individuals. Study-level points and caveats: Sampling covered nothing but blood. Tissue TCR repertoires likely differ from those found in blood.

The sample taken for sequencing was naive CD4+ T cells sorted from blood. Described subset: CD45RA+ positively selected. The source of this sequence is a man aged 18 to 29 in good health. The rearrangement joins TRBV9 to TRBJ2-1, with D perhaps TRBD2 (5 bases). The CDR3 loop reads CASSFREAYNEQFF. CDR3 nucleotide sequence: TGTGCCAGCAGCTTCCGGGAAGCCTACAATGAGCAGTTCTTC.